A selection of T cell receptor beta chains follows, all from one sample in a study of cytomegalovirus exposure and HLA in healthy donors. Libraries were prepared by immunoSEQ multiplex PCR; TCRdb keeps only in-frame clonotypes and omits some of them. The sample contains over 200,000 clones, approximately 70% of which appear only once. Sequencing input: PBMCs. Receptor source: a man aged 35-49 years in good health and CMV-seropositive. Each CDR3 is given with its conserved first and last residue. D genes are given only for firm matches. The size of a clone is reported for some rows only, either as once, few or many, or as a class for expanded clones.

abundance: .; d_gene: .; v_gene: TRBV14; j_gene: TRBJ2-2; CDR3aa: CASSFLLTGELFF; CDR3nt: TGTGCCAGCAGCTTTCTACTCACCGGGGAGCTGTTTTTT
abundance: .; d_gene: TRBD1; v_gene: TRBV7-9; j_gene: TRBJ1-2; CDR3aa: CASSRDRGQFGYTF; CDR3nt: TGTGCCAGCAGCCGGGACAGGGGGCAATTTGGCTACACCTTC
abundance: .; d_gene: .; v_gene: TRBV5-5; j_gene: TRBJ1-2; CDR3aa: CASSSQGGFYGYTF; CDR3nt: TGTGCCAGCAGCTCACAGGGCGGATTCTATGGCTACACCTTC
abundance: .; d_gene: TRBD1; v_gene: TRBV27; j_gene: TRBJ2-1; CDR3aa: CASSPTRTGYNEQFF; CDR3nt: TGTGCCAGCAGTCCTACCCGGACAGGGTACAATGAGCAGTTCTTC
abundance: once; d_gene: TRBD1; v_gene: TRBV5-1; j_gene: TRBJ2-2; CDR3aa: CASSSPYRGRNTGELFF; CDR3nt: TGCGCCAGCAGCTCCCCATACAGGGGTCGGAACACCGGGGAGCTGTTTTTT
abundance: .; d_gene: .; v_gene: TRBV6-1; j_gene: TRBJ2-4; CDR3aa: CASSEGGYNIQYF; CDR3nt: TGTGCCAGCAGTGAGGGGGGATACAACATTCAGTACTTC
abundance: .; d_gene: .; v_gene: TRBV28; j_gene: TRBJ2-3; CDR3aa: CASHDRGLTDTQYF; CDR3nt: TGTGCCAGCCACGATAGGGGACTCACAGATACGCAGTATTTT
abundance: few; d_gene: TRBD1; v_gene: TRBV18; j_gene: TRBJ2-7; CDR3aa: CASSPGLQGTNSYEQYF; CDR3nt: TGTGCCAGCTCACCAGGGCTACAGGGGACCAACTCCTACGAGCAGTACTTC
abundance: .; d_gene: TRBD1; v_gene: TRBV6-1; j_gene: TRBJ1-2; CDR3aa: CASCSRGPAGGYTF; CDR3nt: TGTGCCAGCTGTTCCAGGGGGCCAGCCGGCGGCTACACCTTC
abundance: .; d_gene: .; v_gene: TRBV29-1; j_gene: TRBJ2-1; CDR3aa: CSVDQGGNEQFF; CDR3nt: TGCAGCGTTGATCAGGGTGGCAATGAGCAGTTCTTC
abundance: .; d_gene: .; v_gene: TRBV19; j_gene: TRBJ1-6; CDR3aa: CASSTLGAGSPLHF; CDR3nt: TGTGCCAGTAGTACCTTAGGGGCTGGCTCACCCCTCCACTTT
abundance: once; d_gene: .; v_gene: TRBV6-1; j_gene: TRBJ2-7; CDR3aa: CASSEERSGEQYF; CDR3nt: TGTGCCAGCAGTGAGGAGAGGTCCGGCGAGCAGTACTTC
abundance: few; d_gene: .; v_gene: TRBV28; j_gene: TRBJ1-2; CDR3aa: CASNDFGGLYGYTF; CDR3nt: TGTGCCAGCAATGATTTCGGGGGGCTCTATGGCTACACCTTC
abundance: once; d_gene: .; v_gene: TRBV18; j_gene: TRBJ2-3; CDR3aa: CASSQNLAKTSTDTQYF; CDR3nt: TGTGCCAGCTCCCAAAATCTAGCGAAGACTAGCACAGATACGCAGTATTTT
abundance: .; d_gene: .; v_gene: TRBV9; j_gene: TRBJ1-2; CDR3aa: CASSQMWGDGYTF; CDR3nt: TGTGCCAGCAGCCAGATGTGGGGGGATGGCTACACCTTC
abundance: .; d_gene: .; v_gene: TRBV5-6; j_gene: TRBJ2-1; CDR3aa: CASSLAAAGGNEQFF; CDR3nt: TGTGCCAGCAGCTTGGCCGCGGCAGGGGGGAATGAGCAGTTCTTC
abundance: few; d_gene: .; v_gene: TRBV10-1; j_gene: TRBJ2-1; CDR3aa: CASSESIGVGDEQFF; CDR3nt: TGCGCCAGCAGTGAGTCGATAGGGGTTGGTGATGAGCAGTTCTTC
abundance: .; d_gene: TRBD2; v_gene: TRBV13; j_gene: TRBJ2-7; CDR3aa: CASSATGTSGGASLYEQYF; CDR3nt: TGTGCCAGCAGCGCTACCGGGACTAGCGGGGGGGCTTCTCTCTACGAGCAGTACTTC
abundance: .; d_gene: TRBD1; v_gene: TRBV5-8; j_gene: TRBJ2-3; CDR3aa: CASSDGTGTLADTQYF; CDR3nt: TGTGCCAGCAGCGATGGGACAGGGACTCTGGCAGATACGCAGTATTTT
abundance: .; d_gene: .; v_gene: TRBV7-2; j_gene: TRBJ1-2; CDR3aa: CASSLGRALGYTF; CDR3nt: TGTGCCAGCAGCTTAGGCAGGGCGTTGGGCTACACCTTC
abundance: .; d_gene: .; v_gene: TRBV11-2; j_gene: TRBJ2-7; CDR3aa: CASSLGLSFTYEQYF; CDR3nt: TGTGCCAGCAGCTTAGGCCTTAGCTTTACCTACGAGCAGTACTTC
abundance: .; d_gene: .; v_gene: TRBV5-1; j_gene: TRBJ1-2; CDR3aa: CASSLEADSSSLGGYTF; CDR3nt: TGCGCCAGCAGCTTGGAGGCGGACAGTTCCTCTTTAGGTGGCTACACCTTC
abundance: .; d_gene: .; v_gene: TRBV5-1; j_gene: TRBJ1-4; CDR3aa: CASSLEGATNEKLFF; CDR3nt: TGCGCCAGCAGCCTGGAAGGGGCAACTAATGAAAAACTGTTTTTT
abundance: .; d_gene: .; v_gene: TRBV28; j_gene: TRBJ2-1; CDR3aa: CASSPWAGVSNEQFF; CDR3nt: TGTGCCAGCAGCCCCTGGGCAGGGGTTAGCAATGAGCAGTTCTTC
abundance: .; d_gene: .; v_gene: TRBV12-5; j_gene: TRBJ2-1; CDR3aa: CASGVGLFNEQFF; CDR3nt: TGTGCTAGTGGTGTCGGACTTTTCAATGAGCAGTTCTTC
abundance: .; d_gene: TRBD2; v_gene: TRBV5-6; j_gene: TRBJ2-7; CDR3aa: CASSRETSGGAYEQYF; CDR3nt: TGTGCCAGCAGCCGAGAGACTAGCGGGGGGGCCTACGAGCAGTACTTC
abundance: .; d_gene: .; v_gene: TRBV6-5; j_gene: TRBJ2-1; CDR3aa: CASSEAARVYEQFF; CDR3nt: TGTGCCAGCAGTGAGGCGGCGCGGGTTTATGAGCAGTTCTTC
abundance: .; d_gene: .; v_gene: TRBV12-2; j_gene: TRBJ1-5; CDR3aa: CASRLAADFCWPQHF; CDR3nt: TGTGCAAGTCGCTTAGCGGCAGACTTTTGCTGGCCCCAGCATTTT
abundance: .; d_gene: TRBD1; v_gene: TRBV15; j_gene: TRBJ2-7; CDR3aa: CATSRGQGGKDEQYF; CDR3nt: TGTGCCACCAGCAGAGGACAGGGGGGGAAGGACGAGCAGTACTTC
abundance: .; d_gene: .; v_gene: TRBV19; j_gene: TRBJ1-2; CDR3aa: CASSTSAGANYGYTF; CDR3nt: TGTGCCAGTTCAACCTCGGCAGGGGCTAACTATGGCTACACCTTC
abundance: few; d_gene: .; v_gene: TRBV5-1; j_gene: TRBJ2-2; CDR3aa: CASSLALGVRAGELFF; CDR3nt: TGCGCCAGCAGCTTGGCCCTAGGGGTCCGGGCCGGGGAGCTGTTTTTT